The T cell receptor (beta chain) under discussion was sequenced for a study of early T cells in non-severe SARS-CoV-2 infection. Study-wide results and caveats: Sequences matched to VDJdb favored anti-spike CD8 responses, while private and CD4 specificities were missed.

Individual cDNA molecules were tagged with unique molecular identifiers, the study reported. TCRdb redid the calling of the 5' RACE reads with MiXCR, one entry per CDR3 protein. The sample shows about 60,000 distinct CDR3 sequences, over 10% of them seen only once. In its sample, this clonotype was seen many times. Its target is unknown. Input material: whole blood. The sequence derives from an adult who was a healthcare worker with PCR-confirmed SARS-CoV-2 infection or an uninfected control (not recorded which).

CDR3 residues: CASSQHNTGFVNSPLHF. As DNA, the CDR3 is TGCGCCAGCAGCCAGCACAACACAGGGTTCGTGAATTCACCCCTCCACTTT. The chain recombines TRBV4-1 with TRBJ1-6, with a tentative D call TRBD1 (6 bases). Germline loops: CDR1 MGHRA, CDR2 YSYEKL. Trimming stripped 3 bases from V and 7 bases from J, with 19 bases between. CDR3 length: 17 residues.